What follows are 21 T cell receptor beta chains derived from one specimen sequenced in a study of T-cell reconstitution after alpha-beta-depleted transplantation in children. The library targeted TCRbeta and was prepared with unique molecular identifiers. Each CDR3 protein is one row after TCRdb ran MiXCR on the PCR reads. The table records a few hundred thousand distinct CDR3 sequences, roughly 27% of them present only once. Here the sequenced sample was PBMCs, taken before TCRalphabeta/CD19-depleted stem cell transplant. These receptor sequences come from a boy in the first two years of life with Wiskott-Aldrich syndrome, due to receive a stem cell transplant.

The CDR3 DNA reads TGTGCCAGCAGAGCTCGGAGGGCACAAGAGACCCAGTACTTC. This translates into CASRARRAQETQYF. This chain links TRBV27 with TRBJ2-5, with D maybe TRBD2 (6 bases). Germline lookup yields CDR1 MNHEY and CDR2 SMNVEV (reference sequence). The CDR3 runs to 14 residues. Trimming removed 6 bases at V and 2 bases at J, with 13 bases between.

This clonotype was counted only a few times. V usage is TRBV5-1 and J usage is TRBJ1-2, with unresolved D. This CDR3 is built from 14 residues. Trimming pared 4 bases from V and 5 bases from J, leaving 15 bases between. Germline values: CDR1 SGHRS, CDR2 YFSETQ. CDR3 bases: TGCGCCAGCAGCCTGGAGACGGATACTTATGGCTACACCTTC. This gives the protein CASSLETDTYGYTF.

This clonotype was detected only a few times. As DNA, the CDR3 is TGTGCCAGCAGCGCGACAGGGATTCGCGAGCAGTACTTC. Its protein is CASSATGIREQYF. The genes are TRBV5-6 and TRBJ2-7; 7 bases line up with TRBD1. This CDR3 comprises 13 residues. Trimming took 4 bases from V and 6 from J; bases not matched to a gene: 7. From germline, CDR1 is SGHDT and CDR2 YYEEEE.

This clonotype was found once. The rearrangement joins TRBV29-1 to TRBJ2-3; TRBD1 matches 10 bases. Per germline, CDR1 SQVTM and CDR2 ANQGSEA. This CDR3 is built from 13 residues. The V and J ends lost 6 bases and 6 bases, in that order; junction bases with no gene match: 6. The CDR3 bases are TGCAGCGTACGGGACAGGGGAATGGATACGCAGTATTTT. Translating it yields CSVRDRGMDTQYF.

The chain employs TRBV20-1 and TRBJ2-3; 7 nucleotides line up with TRBD2. V shed 5 bases, J shed 2 bases, and the junction held 10 bases outside the gene matches. The CDR3 length is 15 residues. Germline V gives CDR1 DFQATT, CDR2 SNEGSKA (reference sequence). The CDR3 DNA sequence: TGCAGTGCTTACGGACTAGTGGCCGACACAGATACGCAGTATTTT. It codes for CSAYGLVADTDTQYF.

This sequence joins TRBV2 and TRBJ2-7; D gene ambiguous. Germline V gene data show CDR1 as SNHLY and CDR2 as FYNNEI. The V gene lost 8 bases and the J gene lost 1 base, with 9 bases spanning the gap. The CDR3 sequence is 12 residues long. As DNA, the CDR3 is TGTGCCAGCTTTACGAAATCCTACGAGCAGTACTTC. Translating it yields CASFTKSYEQYF.

The chain carries TRBV7-3 and TRBJ2-3, with 7 positions matching TRBD2. V lost 5 bases and J lost 6; bases outside the gene matches: 14. CDR3 length: 16 amino acids. Germline V gene lookup returns CDR1 SGHTA and CDR2 FQGTGA. This chain's CDR3 is CASSRNGGLVKDTQYF. The CDR3 DNA is TGTGCCAGCAGCCGAAACGGCGGACTAGTAAAGGATACGCAGTATTTT.

This clonotype was observed a few times. The rearrangement uses TRBV5-1 and TRBJ2-5; D is undetermined. The ends were cut back, 0 bases at V and 7 bases at J, with 13 bases in the middle. The CDR3 has 14 residues. Germline lookup yields CDR1 SGHRS and CDR2 YFSETQ. In nucleotides, the CDR3 is TGCGCCAGCAGCTTGGCCAGGAGTGACGGGACCCAGTACTTC. The encoded protein is CASSLARSDGTQYF. Combining the CDR3 with reference TRBV5-1 and TRBJ2-5 gives the whole variable domain KAGVTQTPRYLIKTRGQQVTLSCSPISGHRSVSWYQQTPGQGLQFLFEYFSETQRNKGNFPGRFSGRQFSNSRSEMNVSTLELGDSALYLCASSLARSDGTQYFGPGTRLLVL.

The CDR3 DNA reads as TGTGCCAGCAGTGGACAGAGCTCTGGGGCCAACGTCCTGACTTTC. Its protein product is CASSGQSSGANVLTF. This sequence joins TRBV2 and TRBJ2-6; tentatively, D is TRBD1 (5 bases). Germline CDR1 SNHLY, CDR2 FYNNEI. The CDR3 extends over 15 amino acids. V lost 4 bases and J lost 0, with 7 bases in between.

This chain joins TRBV28 and TRBJ2-7; TRBD1 agrees at 8 bases. Losses at the gene ends were 7 bases for V and 2 bases for J; bases not matched to a gene: 10. CDR1 and CDR2 (germline): MDHEN, SYDVKM. This CDR3 spans 15 amino acids. The CDR3 DNA follows: TGTGCCAGCACATTAGGACAGGGACTCACCTACGAGCAGTACTTC. Translation gives CASTLGQGLTYEQYF.

The chain uses TRBV7-2 and TRBJ2-7; 7 bases are shared with TRBD2. The CDR3 has 14 residues. CDR1 and CDR2 from the germline V gene are SGHTA and FQGNSA. The V and J ends lost 6 bases and 5 bases, in that order; junction bases with no gene match: 10. CDR3 DNA: TGTGCCAGCAGTCAGAGCGGGAAAAGGGACGAGCAGTACTTC. Amino acids: CASSQSGKRDEQYF.

This clonotype has just a few counts. The rearrangement links TRBV4-1 to TRBJ1-4, with D tentatively TRBD1 (6 bases). The germline CDR1 and CDR2 sequences are MGHRA and YSYEKL. CDR3 length equals 16 residues. V was clipped by 2 bases and J by 5 bases, with 15 bases between them. The CDR3 DNA is TGCGCCAGCAGCCAACTCACCGGGACACCAAATGAAAAACTGTTTTTT. Translated: CASSQLTGTPNEKLFF.

This clonotype was picked up a small number of times. The chain has TRBV10-3 and TRBJ2-5, with 13 bases matching TRBD2. The CDR3 contains 17 residues. Germline values: CDR1 ENHRY, CDR2 SYGVKD. Unmatched junction bases numbered 12, after V lost 6 bases and J lost 5 bases. The CDR3 is CAIRDPTSGRARETQYF. The CDR3 DNA reads as TGTGCCATCAGAGACCCCACTAGCGGGAGGGCTAGGGAGACCCAGTACTTC.

This chain connects TRBV7-2 to TRBJ1-1; no clear D. Trimming cost V 1 base and J 1 base, with 10 bases left between them. In germline, CDR1 is SGHTA, CDR2 FQGNSA. This CDR3 comprises 15 residues. CDR3 region: CASSLVAGPNTEAFF. The CDR3 DNA follows: TGTGCCAGCAGCTTAGTGGCAGGCCCGAACACTGAAGCTTTCTTT.

This clonotype was observed a handful of times. The chain recombines TRBV6-5 with TRBJ2-1, with 9 bases matching TRBD2. Germline V lookup: CDR1 MNHEY, CDR2 SVGAGI. With V trimmed by 0 bases and J by 4 bases, 1 base remained unmatched. The CDR3 has 15 residues. The CDR3 sequence is CASSYSREGYNEQFF. CDR3 coding DNA: TGTGCCAGCAGTTACTCGCGGGAGGGTTACAATGAGCAGTTCTTC.

The chain has TRBV24-1 and TRBJ2-5; no clear D. CDR1 is KGHDR, CDR2 SFDVKD, per germline. The length of the CDR3 is 13 residues. V was shortened by 4 bases and J by 5 bases, with 10 bases between the two germline ends. Here the CDR3 reads CATSESLRETQYF. DNA of the CDR3: TGTGCCACCAGTGAATCCCTCCGGGAGACCCAGTACTTC.

The chain carries TRBV5-1 and TRBJ2-3; 7 bases match TRBD2. The V segment lost 0 bases and the J segment 4 bases; nucleotides outside the gene matches: 11. This CDR3 contains 17 residues. The germline V gene has CDR1 SGHRS and CDR2 YFSETQ. The CDR3 loop is CASSLDPSGLGADTQYF. CDR3 DNA: TGCGCCAGCAGCTTGGATCCTAGCGGCCTAGGGGCAGATACGCAGTATTTT. The full variable domain, in which reference TRBV5-1 and TRBJ2-3 provide the parts outside the CDR3, is KAGVTQTPRYLIKTRGQQVTLSCSPISGHRSVSWYQQTPGQGLQFLFEYFSETQRNKGNFPGRFSGRQFSNSRSEMNVSTLELGDSALYLCASSLDPSGLGADTQYFGPGTRLTVL.

V is TRBV18 and J is TRBJ2-4; 9 bases line up with TRBD1. Looked up from germline, CDR1 is KGHSH and CDR2 is LQKENI. This CDR3 region has 13 residues. J lost 15 bases, V lost 6 bases, and 12 bases had no gene match. The CDR3: CASSPRQGGYRYF. The CDR3 DNA reads as TGTGCCAGCTCGCCAAGACAGGGGGGGTATCGGTACTTC.

This clonotype turned up a few times. The genes are TRBV12-3 or TRBV12-4 and TRBJ2-1; the D gene is possibly TRBD1 (5 bases). The CDR3 spans 14 residues. V was pared by 6 bases and J by 0 bases, with 9 bases between. CDR3 in DNA: TGTGCCAGCAGCGACAGCAGCTCCTACAATGAGCAGTTCTTC. The encoded protein is CASSDSSSYNEQFF.

This clonotype showed up just a few times. The V and J genes are TRBV2 and TRBJ1-6, with a weak D call TRBD1 (6 bases). The V gene's germline CDR1 is SNHLY and CDR2 FYNNEI. The CDR3 loop spans 15 amino acids. Trimming cost V 7 bases and J 3 bases, with 13 bases left between them. The CDR3 sequence: CASTPDRYYNSPLHF. CDR3 coding DNA: TGTGCCAGCACCCCGGACAGATACTATAATTCACCCCTCCACTTT.

The chain links TRBV20-1 to TRBJ2-1, with 13 bases identical to TRBD2. V was clipped by 0 bases and J by 0 bases; unmatched bases: 5. The CDR3 sequence is 18 residues long. Germline V gene sequence: CDR1 DFQATT, CDR2 SNEGSKA (reference sequence). The CDR3 region has the DNA TGCAGTGCTAGAGATTTCCGGACTAGCGGGAGCTCCTACAATGAGCAGTTCTTC. Translation: CSARDFRTSGSSYNEQFF.